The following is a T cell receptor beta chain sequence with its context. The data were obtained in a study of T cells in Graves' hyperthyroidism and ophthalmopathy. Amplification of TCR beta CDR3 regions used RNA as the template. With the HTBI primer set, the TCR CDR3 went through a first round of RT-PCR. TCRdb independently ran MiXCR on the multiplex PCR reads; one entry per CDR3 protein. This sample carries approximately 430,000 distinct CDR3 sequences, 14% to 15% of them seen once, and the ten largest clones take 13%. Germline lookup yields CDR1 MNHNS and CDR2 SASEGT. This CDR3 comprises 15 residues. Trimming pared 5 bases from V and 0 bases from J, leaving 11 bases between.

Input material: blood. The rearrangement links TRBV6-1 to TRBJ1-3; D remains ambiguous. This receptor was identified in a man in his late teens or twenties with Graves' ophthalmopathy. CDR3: CASSQTLSSGNTIYF. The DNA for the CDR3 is TGTGCCAGCAGTCAGACTCTGAGCTCTGGAAACACCATATATTTT.